A single sample gave rise to the 8 T cell receptor beta chains below, sequenced in a study of post-analysis software for immune sequencing data. Study-level results: Higher frequency in patients than in controls was seen for about 5 TRBV segments, with TRBV5-6, TRBV5-1 and TRBV20-1 among them.

cDNA libraries of TCR beta carried unique molecular identifiers. TCRdb reanalysed the PCR reads using MiXCR and keeps one entry per CDR3 protein. The table lists 750,000 to 950,000 distinct CDR3 sequences, around 50% of them singletons. No antigen is known for these receptors. Sequencing input: blood. These TCRs come from a girl aged 5-17 years with multiple sclerosis.

This chain uses TRBV20-1 with TRBJ2-7; 8 nucleotides line up with TRBD1. Trimming took 0 bases from V and 2 from J; bases not matched to a gene: 6. This CDR3 comprises 15 residues. Germline-derived CDR1 and CDR2 are DFQATT and SNEGSKA (reference sequence). In nucleotides, the CDR3 is TGCAGTGCTAGAGATATCCAGGGGGCAGCCTACGAGCAGTACTTC. This gives the protein CSARDIQGAAYEQYF.

In this sample, this clonotype turned up a few times. The chain has TRBV7-3 and TRBJ2-5; 9 bases agree with TRBD2. The better agreement between TRBJ2-7 and the DNA end casts doubt on the J call. CDR3 size: 15 residues. Germline lookup yields CDR1 SGHTA and CDR2 FQGTGA. For the CDR3, the DNA is TGTGCCAGCAGCCTATCGGGGACTAGCACGTACGAGCAGTACTTC. Protein: CASSLSGTSTYEQYF.

This sequence joins TRBV7-9 and TRBJ1-2; D gene uncertain. Per germline, CDR1 SEHNR and CDR2 FQNEAQ (reference sequence). The CDR3 contains 13 residues. V lost 3 bases, J lost 1 base, and 6 bases lay in between. The CDR3 here is CASSLYSNYGYTF. The DNA for the CDR3 is TGTGCCAGCAGCTTGTACAGTAACTATGGCTACACCTTC.

The chain carries TRBV6-1 and TRBJ2-1, with 7 bases identical to TRBD2. The CDR3 runs 13 residues. CDR1 and CDR2 (germline): MNHNS, SASEGT. V shed 7 bases and J 9 bases; nucleotides not matched to a gene: 9. Here the CDR3 reads CASIIRLAGEQFF. The CDR3 nucleotides are TGTGCCAGCATTATAAGACTAGCCGGTGAGCAGTTCTTC.

CDR3 sequence (DNA): TGCAGTGCTAGGGGACAGGTGATCCACGAGCAGTACTTC. Its protein is CSARGQVIHEQYF. This chain links TRBV20-1 with TRBJ2-7; 8 bases are a match to TRBD1. The CDR3 has 13 amino acids. The V segment lost 3 bases and the J segment 5 bases; nucleotides outside the gene matches: 6. Germline CDR1 is DFQATT and CDR2 is SNEGSKA (reference sequence).

The CDR3 region is CASSLRSVRSSGANVLTF. CDR3 in DNA: TGTGCCAGCAGTTTAAGATCCGTTCGAAGCTCTGGGGCCAACGTCCTGACTTTC. The chain combines TRBV27 with TRBJ2-6, with D hard to call. The length of the CDR3 is 18 residues. The V and J ends lost 2 bases and 0 bases respectively, with 14 bases between them. The germline CDR1 and CDR2 sequences are MNHEY and SMNVEV (reference sequence).

This chain links TRBV10-3 with TRBJ2-3, with D possibly being TRBD2 (5 bases). This CDR3 region has 14 residues. The germline gives CDR1 ENHRY, CDR2 SYGVKD. V lost 7 bases, J lost 6 bases, and 17 bases lay in between. The CDR3 DNA reads TGTGCCATCACCCTTGGTGGGAGTGAGGATACGCAGTATTTT. Protein: CAITLGGSEDTQYF.

As for this clonotype: One end of the junction varies from germline; a read error may be responsible. The rearrangement joins TRBV28 to TRBJ2-5; D could derive from TRBD1 or TRBD2 (5 bases each). CDR1 and CDR2 (germline): MDHEN, SYDVKM. The CDR3 covers 13 residues. The CDR3 sequence: CASSLGGWQTQYF. The CDR3 nucleotides are TGTGCCAGCAGTTTAGGGGGATGGCAGACCCAGTACTTT.